The 13 T cell receptor beta chains below all came from one sample that was sequenced in a study of T cell responses to AZD1222 COVID-19 vaccine. Sequenced by immunoSEQ multiplex PCR; TCRdb stores in-frame clones only, minus some. The repertoire holds some 150,000 clones, with roughly 90% as singletons. Sequences were derived from peripheral blood, sampled 28 days after the second AZD1222 dose. The receptors derive from an adult who received the AZD1222 COVID-19 vaccine.

The chain combines TRBV7-6 with TRBJ2-7; 11 bases are shared with TRBD2. The CDR3 sequence is 17 residues long. CDR1 is SGHVS, CDR2 FNYEAQ, per germline. Unmatched junction bases numbered 6, after V lost 1 base and J lost 1 base. The CDR3 DNA reads TGTGCCAGCAGCTTAGACCTGCCTAGCGGGAGGTCCTACGAGCAGTACTTC. Translating gives CASSLDLPSGRSYEQYF.

V gene TRBV19 combines with J gene TRBJ2-1; either TRBD1 or TRBD2 may fit D (5 bases each). The V end lost 4 bases, the J end lost 2 bases, and 12 bases lay between the germline ends. From germline, CDR1 is LNHDA and CDR2 SQIVND (reference sequence). There are 15 residues in the CDR3. CDR3 in amino acids: CASSSPGSAYNEQFF. For the CDR3, the DNA is TGTGCCAGTAGTAGTCCAGGGAGTGCCTACAATGAGCAGTTCTTC.

The chain couples TRBV9 to TRBJ1-1, with a weak D call TRBD1 (5 bases). Germline V CDR1 and CDR2: SGDLS, YYNGEE. V dropped 4 bases and J dropped 0 bases, with 19 bases sitting between them. The CDR3 loop spans 17 amino acids. DNA for the CDR3: TGTGCCAGCAGCCCGAACCCCCAAGGGGCCCTGAACACTGAAGCTTTCTTT. Encoded protein: CASSPNPQGALNTEAFF.

The chain has TRBV19 and TRBJ1-2, with 11 bases identical to TRBD1. Germline loops: CDR1 LNHDA, CDR2 SQIVND (reference sequence). The junction had 3 bases not matched to a gene; V was cut back by 5 bases and J by 4 bases. The length of the CDR3 is 14 residues. The CDR3 DNA is TGTGCCAGTAGTGTGGGACAGGGGGGCTATGGCTACACCTTC. This sequence encodes CASSVGQGGYGYTF.

In its sample, this clone was seen once. This chain joins TRBV25-1 and TRBJ2-2; 7 bases line up with TRBD2. V was clipped by 8 bases and J by 3 bases; unmatched bases: 9. Germline V lookup: CDR1 MGHDK, CDR2 SYGVNS. This CDR3 contains 15 residues. CDR3 DNA: TGTGCCAGCCAGCGGGGCGGGACCTACACCGGGGAGCTGTTTTTT. Translation: CASQRGGTYTGELFF.

The V call is TRBV5-1, the J call TRBJ2-7; a possible D gene is TRBD2 (5 bases). Germline CDR1 reads SGHRS; CDR2 reads YFSETQ. This CDR3 is built from 15 residues. Deletions cut 2 bases from V and 3 bases from J, with 15 bases between. CDR3 in DNA: TGCGCCAGCAGCTTAATCCGGGATAAGGGCTACGAGCAGTACTTC. Translated, it gives CASSLIRDKGYEQYF.

CDR3 amino acids: CASTWDRGRPDTQYF. The CDR3 bases are TGTGCCAGCACTTGGGACAGGGGGCGGCCAGATACGCAGTATTTT. The chain links TRBV5-6 to TRBJ2-3; TRBD1 agrees at 12 bases. Germline-derived CDR1 and CDR2 are SGHDT and YYEEEE. Trimming cost V 6 bases and J 4 bases; bases outside gene matches: 6. The length of the CDR3 is 15 residues. The variable domain in full, completed from reference TRBV5-6 and TRBJ2-3, reads DAGVTQSPTHLIKTRGQQVTLRCSPKSGHDTVSWYQQALGQGPQFIFQYYEEEERQRGNFPDRFSGHQFPNYSSELNVNALLLGDSALYLCASTWDRGRPDTQYFGPGTRLTVL.

V usage is TRBV25-1 and J usage is TRBJ1-2; D uncertain. Germline V gene data show CDR1 as MGHDK and CDR2 as SYGVNS. Trimming cost V 5 bases and J 4 bases, with 14 bases left between them. The CDR3 is made up of 14 amino acids. CDR3 coding DNA: TGTGCCAGCAGTTACCGGACTGACGTCTATGGCTACACCTTC. Translating gives CASSYRTDVYGYTF.

CDR3 DNA sequence: TGTGCCAGCAAAAGCGGAGGCACCGGGGAGCTGTTTTTT. The encoded protein is CASKSGGTGELFF. V usage is TRBV2 and J usage is TRBJ2-2, with D possibly being TRBD2 (5 bases). V shed 7 bases and J shed 4 bases, with 10 bases lying between them. Germline CDR1 reads SNHLY; CDR2 reads FYNNEI. This CDR3 has 13 residues.

This sequence joins TRBV7-8 and TRBJ1-1, with D perhaps matching TRBD1 (6 bases). V gave up 3 bases and J gave up 7 bases, with 15 bases separating them. This CDR3 comprises 14 residues. CDR1 and CDR2 from the germline V gene are SGHVS and FQNEAQ. The CDR3 region has the DNA TGTGCCAGCAGCTTTCGGGGGGCGAGGGTTGAAGCTTTCTTT. It is translated as CASSFRGARVEAFF.

This chain links TRBV27 with TRBJ1-6; D gene unclear. V lost 3 bases to trimming and J lost 9 bases, with 9 bases between them. The germline gives CDR1 MNHEY, CDR2 SMNVEV (reference sequence). The CDR3 totals 13 residues. CDR3 coding DNA: TGTGCCAGCAGTTTGAGCGGGGTTTCACCCCTCCACTTT. This translates into CASSLSGVSPLHF.

This sequence joins TRBV7-8 and TRBJ1-1; D is ambiguous. CDR1 is SGHVS, CDR2 FQNEAQ, per germline. The CDR3 spans 14 residues. V was trimmed by 8 bases and J by 1 base, leaving 14 bases between them. CDR3 DNA: TGTGCCAGCTCGCGACGGGAGACGAACACTGAAGCTTTCTTT. This sequence encodes CASSRRETNTEAFF.

The genes are TRBV5-1 and TRBJ2-5, with 11 positions matching TRBD2. Losses at the gene ends were 3 bases for V and 1 base for J; bases not matched to a gene: 2. Looked up from germline, CDR1 is SGHRS and CDR2 is YFSETQ. This CDR3 has 15 residues. CDR3: CASSSLAGGQETQYF. CDR3 sequence (DNA): TGCGCCAGCAGCTCCCTAGCGGGAGGCCAAGAGACCCAGTACTTC.